These 32 T cell receptor beta chains share one sample of origin, sequenced in a study of OX40 agonist ivuxolimab in advanced cancers. Libraries came from the immunoSEQ multiplex PCR assay. Imported from immuneACCESS, the table was reduced by TCRdb to in-frame sequences with V and J called. These copies leave out some clones; in studies compared against another copy, an unresolved V gene accounts for under half, and the cause of the remainder is not known. A total of approximately 100,000 clones appear in this sample, 90% of them only once. 0.31% of the sample is in the top ten clones. The material sequenced was CD4+ or CD8+ T cells sorted from blood, taken in a trial of the OX40 agonist ivuxolimab. The receptor set was obtained from an adult with an advanced solid tumor such as melanoma, head and neck, liver or kidney cancer.

The CDR3 bases are TGTGCCAGCAGTGAAGCGCTCTTTTACTCTGGGGCCAACGTCCTGACTTTC. Encoded protein: CASSEALFYSGANVLTF. The rearrangement uses TRBV6-1 and TRBJ2-6, with D unresolved. This CDR3 has 17 amino acids. CDR1 is MNHNS and CDR2 is SASEGT in the germline V gene. Between the trimmed V and J ends, which lost 0 bases and 0 bases, there was a span of 9 bases.

This rearrangement joins TRBV4-1 to TRBJ2-3; perhaps TRBD2 as D (6 bases). Germline V gene data show CDR1 as MGHRA and CDR2 as YSYEKL. Trimming pared 6 bases from V and 2 bases from J, leaving 24 bases between. The CDR3 length is 18 residues. The CDR3 DNA is TGCGCCAGCAGTCCAAGAGCAAGGAGTAGACTAGACACAGATACGCAGTATTTT. This sequence encodes CASSPRARSRLDTDTQYF.

The chain combines TRBV28 with TRBJ1-4, with D hard to call. Trimming cost V 6 bases and J 10 bases, with 9 bases left between them. The V gene's germline CDR1 is MDHEN and CDR2 SYDVKM. The CDR3 spans 11 residues. The CDR3 region has the DNA TGTGCCAGCAGGTTGGACCGAAAACTGTTTTTT. Translating gives CASRLDRKLFF.

The V and J genes are TRBV6-1 and TRBJ1-5; D possibly corresponds to TRBD1 (5 bases). Trimming pared 5 bases from V and 2 bases from J, leaving 7 bases between. The CDR3 runs to 13 residues. Germline lookup yields CDR1 MNHNS and CDR2 SASEGT. The CDR3 bases are TGTGCCAGCAGTTGGGACGGCAATCAGCCCCAGCATTTT. It translates to CASSWDGNQPQHF.

This chain links TRBV6-1 with TRBJ2-7; 8 bases line up with TRBD2. With V trimmed by 0 bases and J by 2 bases, 9 bases remained unmatched. The CDR3 consists of 17 residues. Germline-derived CDR1 and CDR2 are MNHNS and SASEGT. CDR3 DNA sequence: TGTGCCAGCAGTGAAGCGAGGGGAGCGGGAGACACCTACGAGCAGTACTTC. Translating gives CASSEARGAGDTYEQYF.

The chain links TRBV7-9 to TRBJ2-5, with a possible D match to TRBD2 (6 bases). V was clipped by 5 bases and J by 0 bases, with 13 bases between them. Germline lookup yields CDR1 SEHNR and CDR2 FQNEAQ (reference sequence). The CDR3 has 15 residues. The CDR3 reads CASSISGTYQETQYF. CDR3 DNA sequence: TGTGCCAGCAGCATTAGCGGAACGTACCAAGAGACCCAGTACTTC.

This chain links TRBV2 with TRBJ2-2, with no clear D. The CDR3 is 12 residues long. Germline CDR1 SNHLY, CDR2 FYNNEI. V was trimmed by 5 bases and J by 6 bases, leaving 7 bases between them. CDR3 loop: CASSTMAGELFF. For the CDR3, the DNA is TGTGCCAGCAGTACAATGGCCGGGGAGCTGTTTTTT.

V usage is TRBV28 and J usage is TRBJ2-7, with TRBD2 identical over 7 bases. Germline V CDR1 and CDR2: MDHEN, SYDVKM. V shed 5 bases, J shed 4 bases, and the junction held 11 bases outside the gene matches. The CDR3 length is 15 residues. DNA for the CDR3: TGTGCCAGCAGTCCCCTCGGGGGGATGTCATACGAGCAGTACTTC. Amino acid sequence: CASSPLGGMSYEQYF.

The chain has TRBV4-3 and TRBJ2-1; 10 nucleotides agree with TRBD1. The CDR3 is made up of 15 amino acids. V shed 3 bases and J 7 bases; nucleotides not matched to a gene: 6. Germline V CDR1 and CDR2: LGHNA, YSLEER. The CDR3 DNA follows: TGCGCCAGCAGCCAGAGACAGGGGGCCTGGAATGAGCAGTTCTTC. It yields the protein CASSQRQGAWNEQFF.

The chain couples TRBV5-1 to TRBJ2-7; 9 bases are shared with TRBD1. The CDR3 contains 15 residues. The V segment lost 3 bases and the J segment 3 bases; nucleotides outside the gene matches: 7. Germline assignment: CDR1 SGHRS and CDR2 YFSETQ. This CDR3 is CASSSTGTGNYEQYF. The CDR3 nucleotides are TGCGCCAGCAGCTCGACCGGGACAGGGAACTACGAGCAGTACTTC.

The chain combines TRBV13 with TRBJ2-5, with TRBD2 identical over 10 bases. V lost 7 bases, J lost 7 bases, and 12 bases stayed unmatched. The CDR3 sequence is 15 residues long. Germline lookup yields CDR1 PRHDT and CDR2 FYEKMQ (reference sequence). CDR3 DNA: TGTGCCAGCACCGTAGGACTAGCGGAGACTGGGACCCAGTACTTC. Translating gives CASTVGLAETGTQYF.

The chain combines TRBV5-4 with TRBJ1-1, with TRBD1 matching over 8 bases. CDR3 length: 16 amino acids. V shed 2 bases, J shed 1 base, and the junction held 7 bases outside the gene matches. The germline CDR1 and CDR2 sequences are SGHNT and YYREEE (reference sequence). The CDR3 reads CASSLRTGGTNTEAFF. CDR3 DNA sequence: TGTGCCAGCAGCTTACGAACAGGGGGGACGAACACTGAAGCTTTCTTT.

V is TRBV5-1 and J is TRBJ1-6; 9 bases fit TRBD1. Losses at the gene ends were 6 bases for V and 9 bases for J; bases not matched to a gene: 7. CDR3 length equals 14 residues. Germline CDR1 reads SGHRS; CDR2 reads YFSETQ. The CDR3 nucleotides read TGCGCCAGCAACTCGGGACAGGGCAGTTCACCCCTCCACTTT. It codes for CASNSGQGSSPLHF.

This chain connects TRBV11-3 to TRBJ2-1; D is possibly TRBD2 (5 bases). V was shortened by 4 bases and J by 0 bases, with 19 bases between the two germline ends. Germline loops: CDR1 SGHNT, CDR2 YENEEA. CDR3 length: 18 residues. The DNA for the CDR3 is TGTGCCAGCAGCTCCGGTCCCGGCCTAGCAACCTCCTACAATGAGCAGTTCTTC. Its translation is CASSSGPGLATSYNEQFF.

The chain links TRBV11-2 to TRBJ2-7; 9 positions agree with TRBD2. The CDR3 consists of 19 residues. The germline V gene has CDR1 SGHAT and CDR2 FQNNGV. J was trimmed by 9 bases and V by 4 bases; bases with no gene match: 25. CDR3 DNA: TGTGCCAGCAGCTATATGGTGTCGGGGGGTAGCGGGAGATTCCCCGGGCAGTACTTC. It yields the protein CASSYMVSGGSGRFPGQYF.

This clone came up once. The CDR3 DNA follows: TGTGCCAGCAGAAGTGGACAGGGGTACCAAGAGACCCAGTACTTC. Residues: CASRSGQGYQETQYF. This rearrangement joins TRBV28 to TRBJ2-5; TRBD1 agrees at 9 bases. There are 15 residues in the CDR3. V dropped 6 bases and J dropped 0; count of bases not matched to a gene: 5. Germline CDR1 is MDHEN and CDR2 is SYDVKM.

The V call is TRBV5-8, the J call TRBJ1-5; TRBD1 aligns across 9 bases. The CDR3 length is 14 residues. The junction had 5 bases not matched to a gene; V was cut back by 4 bases and J by 6 bases. CDR1 and CDR2 (germline): SGHTS, YDEGEE. CDR3 region: CASSGRTGVQPQHF. The CDR3 nucleotides are TGTGCCAGCAGCGGTAGGACAGGGGTTCAGCCCCAGCATTTT.

This clone was seen a few times. This chain connects TRBV7-2 to TRBJ2-1; D remains ambiguous. The CDR3 is 12 amino acids. CDR1 is SGHTA and CDR2 is FQGNSA in the germline V gene. V lost 5 bases and J lost 6, with 8 bases in between. This CDR3 reads CASSPTGNEQFF. The CDR3 coding sequence is TGTGCCAGCAGCCCGACGGGCAATGAGCAGTTCTTC.

V and J are TRBV9 and TRBJ1-3; D gene ambiguous. The CDR3 covers 13 residues. The ends were cut back, 3 bases at V and 0 bases at J, with 4 bases in the middle. CDR1 and CDR2 from the germline V gene are SGDLS and YYNGEE. The CDR3 loop is CASSANSGNTIYF. In DNA form, the CDR3 reads TGTGCCAGCAGCGCAAACTCTGGAAACACCATATATTTT.

The chain couples TRBV7-6 to TRBJ2-7; 7 bases are shared with TRBD1. V shed 5 bases, J shed 5 bases, and the junction held 9 bases outside the gene matches. Germline CDR1 is SGHVS and CDR2 is FNYEAQ. The CDR3 covers 14 residues. The CDR3 is CASSQTGTWNEQYF. CDR3 DNA: TGTGCCAGCAGCCAGACAGGGACGTGGAACGAGCAGTACTTC.

Here the CDR3 reads CASSLSYGQDRELFF. Here the CDR3 DNA reads TGCGCCAGCAGCTTGTCGTACGGGCAGGACCGGGAGCTGTTTTTT. The chain links TRBV5-1 to TRBJ2-2, with D hard to call. Trimming stripped 1 base from V and 9 bases from J, with 16 bases between. The CDR3 extends over 15 amino acids. Germline-derived CDR1 and CDR2 are SGHRS and YFSETQ.

The J gene is TRBJ1-3, the V gene TRBV7-2; D call uncertain. V dropped 0 bases and J dropped 3 bases, with 3 bases sitting between them. CDR3 length: 13 amino acids. Germline V lookup: CDR1 SGHTA, CDR2 FQGNSA. CDR3 sequence reads: CASSLAGGNTIYF. Here the CDR3 DNA reads TGTGCCAGCAGCTTAGCGGGTGGAAACACCATATATTTT.

V usage is TRBV11-2 and J usage is TRBJ2-1; D ambiguous. The CDR3 runs 16 residues. Germline assignment: CDR1 SGHAT and CDR2 FQNNGV. The V end lost 5 bases, the J end lost 0 bases, and 14 bases lay between the germline ends. In DNA, the CDR3 is TGTGCCAGCAGCACACGACCCACAAGCTCCTACAATGAGCAGTTCTTC. This codes for CASSTRPTSSYNEQFF.

The V and J genes are TRBV29-1 and TRBJ2-1; D possibly corresponds to TRBD2 (5 bases). Germline V gives CDR1 SQVTM, CDR2 ANQGSEA. The CDR3 runs to 13 residues. Deletions cut 0 bases from V and 5 bases from J, with 8 bases between. The CDR3 loop is CSVEESRDNEQFF. The CDR3 region has the DNA TGCAGCGTTGAAGAGTCGAGGGACAATGAGCAGTTCTTC.

CDR3 sequence (DNA): TGTGCCACCAGCAGAGGGCAGGGGGCTAGCTCTGGGGCCAACGTCCTGACTTTC. Translation: CATSRGQGASSGANVLTF. The chain has TRBV15 and TRBJ2-6; the match to TRBD1 covers 8 bases. The J segment lost 0 bases and the V segment lost 1 base, leaving 5 bases of the junction unmatched. CDR1 LNHNV and CDR2 YYDKDF come from the germline V gene (reference sequence). This CDR3 is 18 amino acids long.

The rearrangement links TRBV6-5 to TRBJ2-2; possible D gene TRBD2, 6 bases. Germline loops: CDR1 MNHEY, CDR2 SVGAGI. Trimming shortened V by 6 bases and J by 0 bases, and 8 bases separated the two germline ends. This CDR3 comprises 14 residues. CDR3 in amino acids: CASRRTTNTGELFF. CDR3 in DNA: TGTGCCAGCAGAAGGACTACGAACACCGGGGAGCTGTTTTTT.

The V gene is TRBV11-2, the J gene TRBJ2-7; 11 bases agree with TRBD2. The V segment lost 2 bases and the J segment 5 bases; nucleotides outside the gene matches: 11. The CDR3 has 17 residues. Germline V lookup: CDR1 SGHAT, CDR2 FQNNGV. The CDR3 nucleotides read TGTGCCAGCAGCTTAATGACTACTAGCGGGAGTTTACACGAGCAGTACTTC. Translated: CASSLMTTSGSLHEQYF.

The chain uses TRBV18 and TRBJ2-4; 7 nucleotides align to TRBD2. Trimming at V came to 4 bases and at J to 5 bases, leaving 5 bases not matched to a gene. Germline CDR1 and CDR2: KGHSH and LQKENI. The CDR3 runs to 14 residues. CDR3 region: CASSRAGKQNIQYF. Written as DNA, the CDR3 is TGTGCCAGCTCACGAGCGGGGAAGCAAAACATTCAGTACTTC. Together with reference TRBV18 and TRBJ2-4, the CDR3 gives the full variable domain: NAGVMQNPRHLVRRRGQEARLRCSPMKGHSHVYWYRQLPEEGLKFMVYLQKENIIDESGMPKERFSAEFPKEGPSILRIQQVVRGDSAAYFCASSRAGKQNIQYFGAGTRLSVL.

DNA for the CDR3: TGTGCCAGCAGTTACGCCGGGACTAGCGGAGAGACCCAGTACTTC. This encodes CASSYAGTSGETQYF. The rearrangement uses TRBV6-5 and TRBJ2-5; 11 bases line up with TRBD2. V dropped 2 bases and J dropped 4; count of bases not matched to a gene: 3. CDR1 is MNHEY, CDR2 SVGAGI, per germline. CDR3 size: 15 residues.

This chain joins TRBV7-3 and TRBJ1-2; D uncertain. This CDR3 spans 15 amino acids. Between the trimmed V and J ends, which lost 4 bases and 2 bases, there was a span of 14 bases. From germline, CDR1 is SGHTA and CDR2 FQGTGA. The CDR3 DNA reads TGTGCCAGCAGCTACGACGGGTCCGCAAACTATGGCTACACCTTC. Residues: CASSYDGSANYGYTF.

This clone is a singleton in its sample. The chain links TRBV4-2 to TRBJ2-3; no reliable D call. V was pared by 3 bases and J by 2 bases, with 6 bases between. Per the germline V gene, CDR1 is LGHNA and CDR2 is YNFKEQ. The CDR3 length is 13 residues. This chain's CDR3 is CASSHYNTDTQYF. The CDR3, as DNA: TGTGCCAGCAGCCACTACAACACAGATACGCAGTATTTT.

This clone has a single count. The rearrangement links TRBV5-1 to TRBJ1-4; D not resolved. This CDR3 has 17 amino acids. The V gene lost 4 bases and the J gene lost 4 bases, with 20 bases spanning the gap. The germline V gene has CDR1 SGHRS and CDR2 YFSETQ. The CDR3 DNA is TGCGCCAGCAGCCTATCACCTCCCGGGTCCATTAATGAAAAACTGTTTTTT. Encoded protein: CASSLSPPGSINEKLFF.